This TCR beta chain comes out of a study of blood T cell repertoires in COVID-19. Generated by immunoSEQ multiplex PCR, the TCRdb table keeps only in-frame clones and is missing some. The table lists tens of thousands of clones, about 88% of them singletons. Material: peripheral blood. The receptor comes from a human donor in a cohort sampled during active COVID-19.

The CDR3 DNA reads as TGTGCCAGCAGCCAGGGACTAGCGGGAGTGGGGGATACGCAGTATTTT. Translated: CASSQGLAGVGDTQYF. The chain employs TRBV11-2 and TRBJ2-3; TRBD2 matches 14 bases. CDR1 and CDR2 (germline): SGHAT, FQNNGV. This CDR3 is built from 16 residues. Trimming at V came to 5 bases and at J to 6 bases, leaving 7 bases not matched to a gene.